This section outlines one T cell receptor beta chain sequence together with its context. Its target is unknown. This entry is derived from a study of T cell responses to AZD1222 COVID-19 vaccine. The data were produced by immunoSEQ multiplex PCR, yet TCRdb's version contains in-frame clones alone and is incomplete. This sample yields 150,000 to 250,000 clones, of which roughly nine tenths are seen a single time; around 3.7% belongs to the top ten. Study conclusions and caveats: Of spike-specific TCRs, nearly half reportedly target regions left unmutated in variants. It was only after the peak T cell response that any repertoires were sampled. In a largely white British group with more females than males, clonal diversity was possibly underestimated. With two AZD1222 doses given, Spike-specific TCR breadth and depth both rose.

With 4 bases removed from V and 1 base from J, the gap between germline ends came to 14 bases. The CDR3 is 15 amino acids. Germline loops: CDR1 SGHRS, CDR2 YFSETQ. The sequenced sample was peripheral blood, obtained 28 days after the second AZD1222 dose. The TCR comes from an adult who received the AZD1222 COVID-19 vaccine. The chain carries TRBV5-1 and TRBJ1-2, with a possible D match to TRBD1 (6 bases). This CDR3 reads CASSTLQGVNYGYTF. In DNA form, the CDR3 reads TGCGCCAGCAGCACCTTACAGGGAGTTAACTATGGCTACACCTTC.